The clone carrying this T cell receptor (beta chain) was seen more than once but under ten times. Its matching antigen is unknown. The sample is drawn from a study of post-analysis software for immune sequencing data. Study-level findings and limits: Pronounced co-clustering by F measure was evident among identically batched samples. Multiple sclerosis patients had significantly lower normalized Chao1 diversity than controls. Patients carried roughly 5 TRBV segments more frequently than controls did, and TRBV5-6, TRBV5-1 and TRBV20-1 were among them.

The TCR beta cDNA libraries contained unique molecular identifiers. TCRdb passed the PCR reads through MiXCR, listing each CDR3 protein once. The data show roughly 400,000 distinct CDR3 sequences, over 30% seen once. The CDR3 runs to 15 residues. Trimming cost V 6 bases and J 2 bases; bases outside gene matches: 4. From germline, CDR1 is ENHRY and CDR2 SYGVKD. The V gene is TRBV10-3, the J gene TRBJ2-7; 13 bases align to TRBD2. Sequencing was done on a sample of blood. The sequence derives from a girl aged 2-9 years with multiple sclerosis. CDR3 sequence (DNA): TGTGCCATCAGATTGACTAGCGGGGGGACCTACGAGCAGTACTTC. This translates into CAIRLTSGGTYEQYF.